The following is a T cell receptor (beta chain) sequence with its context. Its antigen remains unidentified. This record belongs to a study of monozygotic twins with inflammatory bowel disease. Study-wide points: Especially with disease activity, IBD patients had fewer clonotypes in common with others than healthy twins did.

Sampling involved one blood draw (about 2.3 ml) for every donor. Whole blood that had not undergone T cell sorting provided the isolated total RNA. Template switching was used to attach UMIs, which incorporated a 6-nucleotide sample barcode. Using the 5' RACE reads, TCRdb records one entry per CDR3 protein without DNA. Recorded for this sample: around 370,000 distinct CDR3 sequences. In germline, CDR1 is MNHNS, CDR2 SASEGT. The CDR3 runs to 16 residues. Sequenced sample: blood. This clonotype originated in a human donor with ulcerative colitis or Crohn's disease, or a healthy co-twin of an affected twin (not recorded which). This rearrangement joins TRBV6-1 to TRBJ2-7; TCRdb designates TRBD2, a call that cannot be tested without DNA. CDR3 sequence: CASRPTSGGAGIEQYF.